The present entry profiles one T cell receptor beta chain with its context. Its antigen is unknown. This sample was taken from a study of lymphopenia after photon versus proton radiotherapy. Study-wide results and caveats: After lymphocyte nadir, photon-treated repertoires showed oligoclonal expansion, especially CD8+ Temra. Authors raise, but do not show, better survival with proton therapy. A bigger post-nadir fall in TCR diversity correlated inversely with survival time in deceased patients. Under photons, naive T cells and diversity fell while effector/memory populations rose.

Profiling relied on immunoSEQ multiplex PCR, and the TCRdb table lists in-frame clones only, not all of them. The repertoire holds tens of thousands of clones, about nine tenths seen once, with approximately 2.9% in the top ten. V gave up 6 bases and J gave up 6 bases; unmatched junction bases: 4. The V gene's germline CDR1 is MDHEN and CDR2 SYDVKM. The length of the CDR3 is 13 residues. This sample comprised peripheral blood, obtained from a patient treated with photon-based radiotherapy. This rearrangement joins TRBV28 to TRBJ1-5; TRBD1 agrees at 8 bases. The receptor was derived from a woman between 65 and 79 years old with pancreatic cancer. As DNA, the CDR3 is TGTGCCAGCAGAGTCCAGGGGGCTCAGCCCCAGCATTTT. This translates into CASRVQGAQPQHF.